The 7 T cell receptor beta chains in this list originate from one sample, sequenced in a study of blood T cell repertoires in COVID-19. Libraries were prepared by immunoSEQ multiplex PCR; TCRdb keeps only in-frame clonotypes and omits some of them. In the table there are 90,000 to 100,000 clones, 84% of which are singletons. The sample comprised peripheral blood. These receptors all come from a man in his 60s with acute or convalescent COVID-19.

CDR3 nucleotides: TGTGCCAGCAGACTCCGTTCAACAGGGGACCCGAACTATGGCTACACCTTC. This encodes CASRLRSTGDPNYGYTF. V is TRBV5-4 and J is TRBJ1-2; 7 bases line up with TRBD1. V lost 5 bases to trimming and J lost 2 bases; unmatched junction nucleotides: 15. CDR1 SGHNT and CDR2 YYREEE come from the germline V gene (reference sequence). This CDR3 comprises 17 residues.

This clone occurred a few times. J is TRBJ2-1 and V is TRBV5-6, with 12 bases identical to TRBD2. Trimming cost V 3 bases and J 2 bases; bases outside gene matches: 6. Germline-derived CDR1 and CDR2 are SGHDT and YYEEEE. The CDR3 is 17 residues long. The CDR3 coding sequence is TGTGCCAGCAGCTCCTCGACTAGCGGGGGCCCCTACAATGAGCAGTTCTTC. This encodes CASSSSTSGGPYNEQFF.

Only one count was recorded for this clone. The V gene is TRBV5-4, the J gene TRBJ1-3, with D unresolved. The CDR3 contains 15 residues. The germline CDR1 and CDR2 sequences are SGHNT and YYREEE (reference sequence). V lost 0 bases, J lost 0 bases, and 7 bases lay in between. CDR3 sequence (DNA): TGTGCCAGCAGCTTGGACGTTAGCTCTGGAAACACCATATATTTT. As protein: CASSLDVSSGNTIYF.

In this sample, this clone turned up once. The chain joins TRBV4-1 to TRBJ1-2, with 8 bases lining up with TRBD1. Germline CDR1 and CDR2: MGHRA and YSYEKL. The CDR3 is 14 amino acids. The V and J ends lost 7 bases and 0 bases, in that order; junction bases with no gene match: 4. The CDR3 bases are TGCGCCAGCACCGCGGACAGGGCTAACTATGGCTACACCTTC. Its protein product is CASTADRANYGYTF.

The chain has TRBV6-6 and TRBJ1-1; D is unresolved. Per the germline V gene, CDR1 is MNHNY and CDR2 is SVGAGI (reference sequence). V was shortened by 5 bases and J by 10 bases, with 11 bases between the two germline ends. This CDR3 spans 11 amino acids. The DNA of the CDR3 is TGTGCCAGCAGTCGTGACCAGCGAGCTTTCTTT. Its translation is CASSRDQRAFF.

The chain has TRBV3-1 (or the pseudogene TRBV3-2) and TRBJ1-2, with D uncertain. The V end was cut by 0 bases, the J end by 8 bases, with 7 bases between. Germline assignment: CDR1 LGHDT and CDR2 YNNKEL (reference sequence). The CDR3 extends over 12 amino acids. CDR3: CASSQDSGGYTF. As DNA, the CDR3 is TGTGCCAGCAGCCAAGATTCCGGGGGCTACACCTTC.

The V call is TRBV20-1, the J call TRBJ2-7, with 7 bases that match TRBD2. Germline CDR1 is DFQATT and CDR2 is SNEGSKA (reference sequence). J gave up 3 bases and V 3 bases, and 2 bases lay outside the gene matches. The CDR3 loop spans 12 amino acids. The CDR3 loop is CSASRGGYEQYF. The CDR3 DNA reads TGCAGTGCTAGTCGCGGGGGCTACGAGCAGTACTTC.